This T cell receptor (beta chain) was documented in a study of response to subunit inactivated influenza vaccine. General study results and limits: Researchers suggested that each seasonal influenza vaccination recruits few new T cells.

This clonotype occurred many times. As yet, its antigen is unknown. TCRdb reprocessed the RT-PCR reads with MiXCR, giving one entry per CDR3 protein. The sample lists over 650,000 distinct CDR3 sequences; roughly 18% were seen once. The CDR3 contains 13 residues. Trimming left V 3 bases short and J 6 bases short, with 12 bases between. The germline gives CDR1 DFQATT, CDR2 SNEGSKA (reference sequence). This rearrangement joins TRBV20-1 to TRBJ1-5, with unresolved D. This clonotype was obtained from a man aged 50 or older who received an inactivated influenza vaccine. The specimen comprised PBMCs from blood, sampled roughly 5 days after vaccination. CDR3 protein: CSASLRLSQPQHF. DNA for the CDR3: TGCAGTGCTAGTCTCAGGCTTAGTCAGCCCCAGCATTTT.